This T cell receptor (beta chain) comes out of a study of beta chain features in type 1 diabetes. This clone came up a few times. No antigen is known for it. Germline V gives CDR1 SGHRS, CDR2 YFSETQ. The CDR3 covers 13 residues. Trimming shortened V by 3 bases and J by 9 bases, and 12 bases separated the two germline ends. Whole-study findings and limits: Across patients, naive, central memory and Treg TCRB repertoires exhibited apparently greater similarity than was observed across healthy donors.

Every donor had blood drawn once into heparin, roughly 100 mL on average. Sequencing targeted expressed TCRB transcripts, as all isolated RNA had been reverse transcribed. Sequencing was performed with immunoSEQ multiplex PCR; in TCRdb, only in-frame clones are kept and a portion is missing. The table has about 370,000 clones, about 14% seen once. The sequence derives from a woman aged 18 to 35 in good health. This rearrangement joins TRBV5-1 to TRBJ2-2; perhaps TRBD1 as D (5 bases). Source material: naive CD4+ T cells from blood. The CDR3 reads CASSSGHNRELFF. DNA of the CDR3: TGCGCCAGCAGCTCCGGACACAACCGGGAGCTGTTTTTT.